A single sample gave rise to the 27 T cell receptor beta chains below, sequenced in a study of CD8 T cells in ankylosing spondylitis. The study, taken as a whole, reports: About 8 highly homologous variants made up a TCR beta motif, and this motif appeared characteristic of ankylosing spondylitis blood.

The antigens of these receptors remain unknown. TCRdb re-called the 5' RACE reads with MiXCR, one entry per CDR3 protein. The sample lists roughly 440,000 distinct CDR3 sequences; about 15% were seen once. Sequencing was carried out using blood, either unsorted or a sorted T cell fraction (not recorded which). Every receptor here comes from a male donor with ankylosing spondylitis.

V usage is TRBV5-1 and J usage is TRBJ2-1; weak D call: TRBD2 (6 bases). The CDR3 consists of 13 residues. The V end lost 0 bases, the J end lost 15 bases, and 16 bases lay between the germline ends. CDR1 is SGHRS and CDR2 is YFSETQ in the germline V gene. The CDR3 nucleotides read TGCGCCAGCAGCTTGGCGGGGGAAACAGGTTCGTTCTTC. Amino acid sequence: CASSLAGETGSFF.

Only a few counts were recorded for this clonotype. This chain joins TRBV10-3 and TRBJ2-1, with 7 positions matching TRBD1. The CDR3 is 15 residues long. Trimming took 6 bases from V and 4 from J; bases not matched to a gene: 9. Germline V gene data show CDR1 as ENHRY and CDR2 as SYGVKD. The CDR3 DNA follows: TGTGCCATCAGCACCGGGACAGACCCTTACAATGAGCAGTTCTTC. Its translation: CAISTGTDPYNEQFF.

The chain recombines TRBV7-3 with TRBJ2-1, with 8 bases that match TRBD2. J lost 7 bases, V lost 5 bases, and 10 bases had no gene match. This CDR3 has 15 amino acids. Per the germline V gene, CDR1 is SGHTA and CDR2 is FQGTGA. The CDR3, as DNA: TGTGCCAGCAGCCCCCGGGCAGCGGGAGTTAATGAGCAGTTCTTC. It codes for CASSPRAAGVNEQFF.

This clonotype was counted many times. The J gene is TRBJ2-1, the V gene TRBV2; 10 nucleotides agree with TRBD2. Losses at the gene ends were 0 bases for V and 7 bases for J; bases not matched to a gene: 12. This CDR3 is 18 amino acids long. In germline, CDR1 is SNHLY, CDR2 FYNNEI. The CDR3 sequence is CASSEALRLAGVRNEQFF. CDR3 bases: TGTGCCAGCAGTGAAGCGCTTCGGCTAGCGGGAGTCAGGAATGAGCAGTTCTTC.

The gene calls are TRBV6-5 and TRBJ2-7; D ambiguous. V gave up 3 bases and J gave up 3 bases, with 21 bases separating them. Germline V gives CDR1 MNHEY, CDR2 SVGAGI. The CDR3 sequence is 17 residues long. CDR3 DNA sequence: TGTGCCAGCAGTTATCCCCCTCGCGGTAGCCCTCTCTACGAGCAGTACTTC. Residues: CASSYPPRGSPLYEQYF.

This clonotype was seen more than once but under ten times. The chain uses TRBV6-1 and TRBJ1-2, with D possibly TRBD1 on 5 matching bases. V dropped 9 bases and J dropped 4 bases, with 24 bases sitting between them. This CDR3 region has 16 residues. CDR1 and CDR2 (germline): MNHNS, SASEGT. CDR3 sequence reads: CASFRATGDQGYGYTF. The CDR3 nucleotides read TGTGCCAGTTTCCGGGCCACAGGAGACCAGGGCTATGGCTACACCTTC.

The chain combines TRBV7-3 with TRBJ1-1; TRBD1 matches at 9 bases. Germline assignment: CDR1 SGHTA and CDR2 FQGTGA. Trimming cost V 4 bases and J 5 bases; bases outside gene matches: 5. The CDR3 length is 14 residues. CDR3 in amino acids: CASSSTGGRTEAFF. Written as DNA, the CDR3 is TGTGCCAGCAGCTCTACAGGGGGCAGGACTGAAGCTTTCTTT.

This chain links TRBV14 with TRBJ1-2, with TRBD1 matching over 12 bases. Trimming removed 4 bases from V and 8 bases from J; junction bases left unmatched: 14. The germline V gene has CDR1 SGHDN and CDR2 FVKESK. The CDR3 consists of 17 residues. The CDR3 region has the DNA TGTGCCAGCAGCCCCCCTTGGGGGACAGGGGGCGCAAGGGGCTACACCTTC. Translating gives CASSPPWGTGGARGYTF.

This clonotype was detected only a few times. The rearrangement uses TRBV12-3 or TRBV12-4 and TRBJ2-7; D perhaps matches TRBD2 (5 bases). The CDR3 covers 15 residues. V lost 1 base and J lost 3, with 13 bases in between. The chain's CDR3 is CASSLGLAPNYEQYF. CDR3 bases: TGTGCCAGCAGTTTAGGCCTAGCACCTAACTACGAGCAGTACTTC.

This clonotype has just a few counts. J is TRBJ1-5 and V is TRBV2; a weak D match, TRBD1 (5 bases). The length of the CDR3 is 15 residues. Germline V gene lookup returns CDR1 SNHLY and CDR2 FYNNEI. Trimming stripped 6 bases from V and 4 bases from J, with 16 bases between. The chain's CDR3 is CASRAYGGVNQPQHF. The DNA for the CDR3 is TGTGCCAGCAGGGCATACGGGGGGGTAAATCAGCCCCAGCATTTT.

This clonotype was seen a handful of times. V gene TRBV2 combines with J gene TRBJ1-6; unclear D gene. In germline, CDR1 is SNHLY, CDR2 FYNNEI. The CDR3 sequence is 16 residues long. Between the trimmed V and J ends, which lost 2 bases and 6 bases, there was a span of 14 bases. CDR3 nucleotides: TGTGCCAGCAGTGAATTTGGGCAGGACGCTAATTCACCCCTCCACTTT. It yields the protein CASSEFGQDANSPLHF.

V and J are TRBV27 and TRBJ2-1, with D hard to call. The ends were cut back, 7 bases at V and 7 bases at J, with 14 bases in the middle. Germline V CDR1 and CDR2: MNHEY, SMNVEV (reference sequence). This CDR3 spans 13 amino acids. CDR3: CASTTYPRNEQFF. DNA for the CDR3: TGTGCCAGCACCACCTACCCCAGGAATGAGCAGTTCTTC.

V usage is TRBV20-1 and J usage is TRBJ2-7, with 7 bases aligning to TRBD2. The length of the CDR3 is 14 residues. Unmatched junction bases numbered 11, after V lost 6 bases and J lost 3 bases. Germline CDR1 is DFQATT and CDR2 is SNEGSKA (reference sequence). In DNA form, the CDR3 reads TGCAGTGCAAGGACTAGAGCTCTCAACTACGAGCAGTACTTC. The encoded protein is CSARTRALNYEQYF.

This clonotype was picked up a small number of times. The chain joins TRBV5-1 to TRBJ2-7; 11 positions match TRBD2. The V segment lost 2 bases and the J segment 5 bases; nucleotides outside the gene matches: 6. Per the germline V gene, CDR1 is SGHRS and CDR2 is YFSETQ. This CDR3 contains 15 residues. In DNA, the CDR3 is TGCGCCAGCAGCTTACTAGCGGGAGTTTCCCACGAGCAGTACTTC. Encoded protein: CASSLLAGVSHEQYF.

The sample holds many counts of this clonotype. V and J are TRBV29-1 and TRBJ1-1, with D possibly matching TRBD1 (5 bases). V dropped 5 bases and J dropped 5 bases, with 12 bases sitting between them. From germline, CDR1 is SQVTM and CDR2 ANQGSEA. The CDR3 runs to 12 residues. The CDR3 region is CSVTLKGTEAFF. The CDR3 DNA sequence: TGCAGCGTTACCCTAAAGGGGACTGAAGCTTTCTTT. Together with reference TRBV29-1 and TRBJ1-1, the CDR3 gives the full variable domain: SAVISQKPSRDICQRGTSLTIQCQVDSQVTMMFWYRQQPGQSLTLIATANQGSEATYESGFVIDKFPISRPNLTFSTLTVSNMSPEDSSIYLCSVTLKGTEAFFGQGTRLTVV.

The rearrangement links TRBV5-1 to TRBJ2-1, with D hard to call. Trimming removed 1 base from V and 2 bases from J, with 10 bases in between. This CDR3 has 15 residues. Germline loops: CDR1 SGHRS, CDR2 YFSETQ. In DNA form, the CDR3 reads TGCGCCAGCAGCTTGATCCAGTCTACCTACAATGAGCAGTTCTTC. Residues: CASSLIQSTYNEQFF.

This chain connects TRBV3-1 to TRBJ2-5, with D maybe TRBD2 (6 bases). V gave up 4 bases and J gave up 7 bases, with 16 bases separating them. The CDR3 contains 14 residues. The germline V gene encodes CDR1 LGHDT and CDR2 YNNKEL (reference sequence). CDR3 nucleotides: TGTGCCAGCAGCCGACTTGAGGCCGGGGGGACCCAGTACTTC. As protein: CASSRLEAGGTQYF.

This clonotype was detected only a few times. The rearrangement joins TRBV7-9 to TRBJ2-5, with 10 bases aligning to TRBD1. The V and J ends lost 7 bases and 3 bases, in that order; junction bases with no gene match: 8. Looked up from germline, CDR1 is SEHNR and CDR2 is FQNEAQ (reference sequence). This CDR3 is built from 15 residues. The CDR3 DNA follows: TGTGCCAGCAACCTGGCCGGGACAGGGGAAGAGACCCAGTACTTC. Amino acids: CASNLAGTGEETQYF.

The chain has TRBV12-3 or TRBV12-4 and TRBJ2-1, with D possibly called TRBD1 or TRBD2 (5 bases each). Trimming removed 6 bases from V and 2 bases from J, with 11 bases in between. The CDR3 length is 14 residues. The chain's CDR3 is CASRGDAPYNEQFF. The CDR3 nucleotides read TGTGCCAGCAGGGGGGACGCCCCCTACAATGAGCAGTTCTTC.

CDR3 DNA: TGTGCCACCAAGTCTCGGAATGAGCAGTTCTTC. This encodes CATKSRNEQFF. The chain has TRBV24-1 and TRBJ2-1; no definite D call. Trimming shortened V by 8 bases and J by 7 bases, and 8 bases separated the two germline ends. The CDR3 sequence is 11 residues long. Germline CDR1 and CDR2: KGHDR and SFDVKD.

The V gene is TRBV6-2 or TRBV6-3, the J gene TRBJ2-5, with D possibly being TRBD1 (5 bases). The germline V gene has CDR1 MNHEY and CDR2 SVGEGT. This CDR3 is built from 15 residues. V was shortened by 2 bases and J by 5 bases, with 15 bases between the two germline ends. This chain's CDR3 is CASSYISVGRETQYF. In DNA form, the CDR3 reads TGTGCCAGCAGTTACATATCCGTGGGGCGGGAGACCCAGTACTTC.

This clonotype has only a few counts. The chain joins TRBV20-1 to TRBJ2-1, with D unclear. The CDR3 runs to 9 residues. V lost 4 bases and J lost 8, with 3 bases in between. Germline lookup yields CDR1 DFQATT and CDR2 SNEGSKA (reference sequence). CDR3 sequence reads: CSAIYEQFF. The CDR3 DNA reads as TGCAGTGCTATATATGAGCAGTTCTTC.

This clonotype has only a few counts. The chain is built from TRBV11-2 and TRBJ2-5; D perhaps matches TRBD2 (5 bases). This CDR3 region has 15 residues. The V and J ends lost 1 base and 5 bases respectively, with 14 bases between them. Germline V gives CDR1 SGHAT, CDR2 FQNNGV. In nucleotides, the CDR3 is TGTGCCAGCAGCTTAGGTCGAGGGATGTCGGAGACCCAGTACTTC. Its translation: CASSLGRGMSETQYF.

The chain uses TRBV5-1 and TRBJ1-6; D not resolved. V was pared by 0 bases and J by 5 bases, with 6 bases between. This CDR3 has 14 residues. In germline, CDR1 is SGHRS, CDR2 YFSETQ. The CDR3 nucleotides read TGCGCCAGCAGCTTGGACAATAATAATTCACCCCTCCACTTT. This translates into CASSLDNNNSPLHF. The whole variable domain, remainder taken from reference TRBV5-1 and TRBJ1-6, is KAGVTQTPRYLIKTRGQQVTLSCSPISGHRSVSWYQQTPGQGLQFLFEYFSETQRNKGNFPGRFSGRQFSNSRSEMNVSTLELGDSALYLCASSLDNNNSPLHFGNGTRLTVT.

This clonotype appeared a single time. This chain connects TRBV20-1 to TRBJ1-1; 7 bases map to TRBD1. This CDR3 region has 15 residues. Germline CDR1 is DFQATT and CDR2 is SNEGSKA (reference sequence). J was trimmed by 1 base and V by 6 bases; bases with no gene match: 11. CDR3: CSASSGTAGNTEAFF. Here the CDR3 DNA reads TGCAGTGCGTCTTCCGGGACAGCGGGGAACACTGAAGCTTTCTTT.

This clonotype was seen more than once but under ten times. CDR3 nucleotides: TGCAGTGCTGGACCCGCGCGGACTGAAGCTTTCTTT. This sequence encodes CSAGPARTEAFF. V is TRBV20-1 and J is TRBJ1-1; D ambiguous. The CDR3 spans 12 residues. V lost 5 bases, J lost 5 bases, and 12 bases lay in between. CDR1 is DFQATT, CDR2 SNEGSKA, per germline (reference sequence).

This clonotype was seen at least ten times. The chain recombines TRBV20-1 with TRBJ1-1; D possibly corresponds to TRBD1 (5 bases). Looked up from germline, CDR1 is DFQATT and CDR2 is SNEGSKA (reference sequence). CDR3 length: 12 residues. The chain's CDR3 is CSGNTGNTEAFF. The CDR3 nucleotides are TGCAGCGGCAATACAGGAAACACTGAAGCTTTCTTT.